This TCR beta chain emerged from a study of T cell changes during pregnancy in multiple sclerosis (dated by TCRdb to 2018 to 2020). Broadly, across the study: Changes in the T cell repertoire over the course of pregnancy were examined in this study in women with multiple sclerosis.

In regard to this clone: What this receptor recognizes is not known. One base away there is no much larger clone; base qualities are not given.

The library came from the immunoSEQ multiplex PCR assay. Imported from immuneACCESS, the table was reduced by TCRdb to in-frame sequences with V and J called. These copies leave out some clones; in studies compared against another copy, an unresolved V gene accounts for under half, and the cause of the remainder is not known. The sample has some 60,000 clones on record, just over 90% of them singletons. Jointly, the top ten make up approximately 2% of the sample. A distance of 16 bases separates the germline ends of V and J, which lose 4 bases and 6 bases respectively. Taken from cysteine to phenylalanine, the CDR3 has 14 residues. Here the CDR3 DNA is all that survives: 42 bases in frame from base 1. The germline V gene yields SGHVS for CDR1 and FNYEAQ for CDR2.

This TCR was sampled from a female donor with multiple sclerosis, enrolled in a pregnancy study. The sample consisted of peripheral blood, taken after pregnancy. The rearranged chain carries TRBV7-6 and TRBJ2-7; a tentative D match to TRBD1 spans 7 bases. The CDR3 here reads CASSSTGEVREQYF. The bases are TGTGCCAGCAGCTCCACAGGGGAGGTTCGCGAGCAGTACTTC.